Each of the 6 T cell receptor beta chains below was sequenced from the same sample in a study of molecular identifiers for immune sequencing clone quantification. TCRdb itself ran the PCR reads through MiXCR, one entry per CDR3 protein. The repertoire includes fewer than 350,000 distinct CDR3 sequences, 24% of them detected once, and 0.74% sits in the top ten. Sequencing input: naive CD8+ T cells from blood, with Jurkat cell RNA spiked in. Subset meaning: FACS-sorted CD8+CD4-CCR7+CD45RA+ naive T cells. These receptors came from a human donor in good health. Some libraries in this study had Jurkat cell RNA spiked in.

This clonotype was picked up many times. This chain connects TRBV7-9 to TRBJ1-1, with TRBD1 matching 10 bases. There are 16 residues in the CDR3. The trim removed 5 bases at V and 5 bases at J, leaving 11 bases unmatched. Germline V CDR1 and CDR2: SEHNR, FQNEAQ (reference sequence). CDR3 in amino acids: CASSPKEGQGGTEAFF. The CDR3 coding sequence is TGTGCCAGCAGCCCGAAGGAAGGACAGGGGGGAACTGAAGCTTTCTTT.

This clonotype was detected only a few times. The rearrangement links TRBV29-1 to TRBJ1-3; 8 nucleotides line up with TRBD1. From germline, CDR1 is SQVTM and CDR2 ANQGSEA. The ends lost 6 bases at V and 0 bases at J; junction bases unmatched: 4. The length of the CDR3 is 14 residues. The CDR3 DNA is TGCAGCGTGACCGGGACAGGCTCTGGAAACACCATATATTTT. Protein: CSVTGTGSGNTIYF.

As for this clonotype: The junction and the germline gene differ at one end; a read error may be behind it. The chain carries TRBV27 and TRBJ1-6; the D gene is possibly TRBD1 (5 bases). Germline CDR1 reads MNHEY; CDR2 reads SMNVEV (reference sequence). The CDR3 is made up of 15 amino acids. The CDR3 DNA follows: TGTGCCAGCAGCCCGGGGCAGCTGTATAATTCACCCCCCCACTTT. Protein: CASSPGQLYNSPPHF.

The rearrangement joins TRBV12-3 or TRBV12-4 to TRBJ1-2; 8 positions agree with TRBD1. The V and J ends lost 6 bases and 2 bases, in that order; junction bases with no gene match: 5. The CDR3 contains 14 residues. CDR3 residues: CASRGQGINYGYTF. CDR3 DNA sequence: TGTGCCAGCAGAGGACAGGGAATAAACTATGGCTACACCTTC.

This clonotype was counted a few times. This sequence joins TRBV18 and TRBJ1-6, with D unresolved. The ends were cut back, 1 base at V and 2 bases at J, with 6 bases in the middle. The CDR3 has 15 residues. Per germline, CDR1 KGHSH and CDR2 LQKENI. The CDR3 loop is CASSPREPYNSPLHF. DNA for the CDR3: TGTGCCAGCTCACCACGGGAGCCCTATAATTCACCCCTCCACTTT.

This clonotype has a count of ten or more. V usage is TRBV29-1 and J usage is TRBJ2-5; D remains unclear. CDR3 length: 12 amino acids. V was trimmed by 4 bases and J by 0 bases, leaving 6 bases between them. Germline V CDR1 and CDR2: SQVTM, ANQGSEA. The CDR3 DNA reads TGCAGCGTTGTTAGTTACCAAGAGACCCAGTACTTC. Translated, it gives CSVVSYQETQYF. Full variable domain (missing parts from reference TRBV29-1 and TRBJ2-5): SAVISQKPSRDICQRGTSLTIQCQVDSQVTMMFWYRQQPGQSLTLIATANQGSEATYESGFVIDKFPISRPNLTFSTLTVSNMSPEDSSIYLCSVVSYQETQYFGPGTRLLVL.